The 28 T cell receptor beta chains given below trace back to one sample, sequenced in a study of cytomegalovirus exposure and HLA in healthy donors. 60 Vbeta and 13 Jbeta primers were used in PCR. Profiling relied on immunoSEQ multiplex PCR, and the TCRdb table lists in-frame clones only, not all of them. The sample lists approximately 61,000 clones; more than 75% were seen once. The sample consisted of PBMCs. These receptors were obtained from a young man in good health and CMV-seropositive.

V is TRBV30 and J is TRBJ1-1, with a possible D match to TRBD1 (5 bases). V was trimmed by 2 bases and J by 2 bases, leaving 9 bases between them. The CDR3 runs to 13 residues. CDR1 is GTSNPN and CDR2 is SVGIG in the germline V gene (reference sequence). Here the CDR3 DNA reads TGTGCCTGGAGTCGGGGGATTAACACTGAAGCTTTCTTT. Translation: CAWSRGINTEAFF. Combining the CDR3 with reference TRBV30 and TRBJ1-1 gives the whole variable domain SQTIHQWPATLVQPVGSPLSLECTVEGTSNPNLYWYRQAAGRGLQLLFYSVGIGQISSEVPQNLSASRPQDRQFILSSKKLLLSDSGFYLCAWSRGINTEAFFGQGTRLTVV.

The chain uses TRBV18 and TRBJ1-4; D remains ambiguous. Looked up from germline, CDR1 is KGHSH and CDR2 is LQKENI. This CDR3 has 14 residues. V lost 3 bases and J 7 bases, leaving 12 bases between the germline ends. CDR3 coding DNA: TGTGCCAGCTCACCTACTCCGAGCGGTGAAAAACTGTTTTTT. Protein product: CASSPTPSGEKLFF.

The rearrangement links TRBV30 to TRBJ2-5; no firm D call. V was pared by 1 base and J by 4 bases, with 13 bases between. CDR1 is GTSNPN and CDR2 is SVGIG in the germline V gene (reference sequence). This CDR3 contains 14 residues. DNA for the CDR3: TGTGCCTGGAGTGGGCGGCTACCCGGAGAGACCCAGTACTTC. Its protein product is CAWSGRLPGETQYF.

The chain employs TRBV7-2 and TRBJ2-1; a possible D gene is TRBD2 (6 bases). The CDR3 is 15 amino acids. From germline, CDR1 is SGHTA and CDR2 FQGNSA. V was trimmed by 7 bases and J by 2 bases, leaving 15 bases between them. The CDR3 DNA follows: TGTGCCAGCACCCTTTGGGGGGAGCCCTACAATGAGCAGTTCTTC. It is translated as CASTLWGEPYNEQFF. The whole variable domain, remainder taken from reference TRBV7-2 and TRBJ2-1, is GAGVSQSPSNKVTEKGKDVELRCDPISGHTALYWYRQSLGQGLEFLIYFQGNSAPDKSGLPSDRFSAERTGGSVSTLTIQRTQQEDSAVYLCASTLWGEPYNEQFFGPGTRLTVL.

V is TRBV30 and J is TRBJ1-6; TRBD1 matches 7 bases. The germline V gene has CDR1 GTSNPN and CDR2 SVGIG (reference sequence). Unmatched junction bases numbered 9, after V lost 7 bases and J lost 6 bases. CDR3 length equals 14 residues. The CDR3 coding sequence is TGTGCCTTAGAGCCGGGACAGATTAATTCACCCCTCCACTTT. It is translated as CALEPGQINSPLHF.

This sequence joins TRBV5-1 and TRBJ2-5, with D maybe TRBD1 (5 bases). The CDR3 sequence is 14 residues long. V dropped 0 bases and J dropped 4 bases, with 10 bases sitting between them. Germline CDR1 and CDR2: SGHRS and YFSETQ. The CDR3: CASSLGQRGETQYF. The CDR3 nucleotides are TGCGCCAGCAGCTTGGGACAGCGAGGAGAGACCCAGTACTTC.

The chain couples TRBV6-5 to TRBJ1-2; TRBD1 might be the D (5 bases). The germline V gene has CDR1 MNHEY and CDR2 SVGAGI. This CDR3 contains 15 residues. V shed 5 bases and J shed 3 bases, with 16 bases lying between them. CDR3 in amino acids: CASSTTLQVDYGYTF. Written as DNA, the CDR3 is TGTGCCAGCAGTACTACTCTACAGGTCGACTATGGCTACACCTTC.

The rearrangement joins TRBV6-1 to TRBJ1-1, with TRBD1 as a possible D gene (6 bases). The CDR3 totals 13 residues. CDR1 and CDR2 (germline): MNHNS, SASEGT. Trimming shortened V by 4 bases and J by 1 base, and 7 bases separated the two germline ends. CDR3 loop: CASSGQANTEAFF. CDR3 sequence (DNA): TGTGCCAGCAGTGGACAGGCGAACACTGAAGCTTTCTTT.

This clone showed up just once. The chain employs TRBV7-9 and TRBJ2-3, with a weak D call TRBD1 (5 bases). CDR3 length: 15 amino acids. With 5 bases removed from V and 10 bases from J, the gap between germline ends came to 22 bases. CDR1 SEHNR and CDR2 FQNEAQ come from the germline V gene (reference sequence). CDR3 loop: CASSKGSFELAAQYF. The CDR3 nucleotides read TGTGCCAGCAGCAAGGGGTCCTTCGAGCTGGCAGCGCAGTATTTT.

This clone occurred a few times. The chain has TRBV5-4 and TRBJ2-5; D perhaps matches TRBD2 (5 bases). The CDR3 length is 12 residues. The V gene's germline CDR1 is SGHNT and CDR2 YYREEE (reference sequence). V shed 4 bases and J shed 11 bases, with 15 bases lying between them. CDR3 nucleotide sequence: TGTGCCAGCAGCCACTTCGATAGCGATCAGTACTTC. This codes for CASSHFDSDQYF.

V and J are TRBV9 and TRBJ2-7, with no clear D. The ends were cut back, 3 bases at V and 5 bases at J, with 15 bases in the middle. Germline lookup yields CDR1 SGDLS and CDR2 YYNGEE. The CDR3 runs 14 residues. The DNA of the CDR3 is TGTGCCAGCAGCGACGATCTCATTGGCAACGAGCAGTACTTC. Amino acids: CASSDDLIGNEQYF.

This clone came up a few times. V gene TRBV5-6 combines with J gene TRBJ2-1; no reliable D call. Deletions cut 0 bases from V and 0 bases from J, with 10 bases between. CDR1 is SGHDT, CDR2 YYEEEE, per germline. This CDR3 is built from 16 residues. Here the CDR3 DNA reads TGTGCCAGCAGCTTGGGTCCCGTTAACTCCTACAATGAGCAGTTCTTC. It codes for CASSLGPVNSYNEQFF.

This clone was seen at least ten times. The rearrangement links TRBV14 to TRBJ2-4, with TRBD1 matching 10 bases. The CDR3 extends over 13 amino acids. The germline gives CDR1 SGHDN, CDR2 FVKESK. With 4 bases clipped from V and 8 bases from J, the junction kept 2 bases outside the gene matches. In DNA, the CDR3 is TGTGCCAGCAGCCGACAGGGGGCATACATTCAGTACTTC. Its translation: CASSRQGAYIQYF.

This clone appeared once. The CDR3 loop reads CAPQGNYGYTF. CDR3 nucleotide sequence: TGTGCCCCACAGGGAAACTATGGCTACACCTTC. V is TRBV6-5 and J is TRBJ1-2; the D gene is possibly TRBD1 (6 bases). The CDR3 is made up of 11 amino acids. V was trimmed by 11 bases and J by 2 bases, leaving 9 bases between them. Germline-derived CDR1 and CDR2 are MNHEY and SVGAGI.

V is TRBV11-3 and J is TRBJ2-2, with D maybe TRBD2 (6 bases). The CDR3 has 15 residues. The ends were cut back, 5 bases at V and 2 bases at J, with 12 bases in the middle. Germline V CDR1 and CDR2: SGHNT, YENEEA. CDR3 amino acids: CASSHGTANTGELFF. CDR3 DNA: TGTGCCAGCAGCCACGGGACTGCCAACACCGGGGAGCTGTTTTTT.

The chain combines TRBV28 with TRBJ2-2; weak D call: TRBD2 (5 bases). With 8 bases removed from V and 7 bases from J, the gap between germline ends came to 20 bases. The CDR3 has 15 amino acids. Germline V gene data show CDR1 as MDHEN and CDR2 as SYDVKM. The CDR3 protein is CASHSASGKHGELFF. For the CDR3, the DNA is TGTGCCAGCCACTCCGCTTCGGGGAAACACGGGGAGCTGTTTTTT.

The chain has TRBV6-4 and TRBJ2-7; D perhaps matches TRBD2 (5 bases). This CDR3 contains 16 residues. Germline loops: CDR1 MRHNA, CDR2 SNTAGT. The V end was cut by 0 bases, the J end by 3 bases, with 15 bases between. The CDR3 sequence: CASSDSSRPRGYEQYF. In DNA, the CDR3 is TGTGCCAGCAGTGACTCGAGCAGACCCCGGGGCTACGAGCAGTACTTC.

The rearrangement uses TRBV10-3 and TRBJ1-2, with D hard to call. The germline V gene has CDR1 ENHRY and CDR2 SYGVKD. Trimming left V 3 bases short and J 6 bases short, with 14 bases between. The CDR3 spans 14 residues. CDR3 bases: TGTGCCATCAGTGAAGGAAGGAGGGTTGATGGCTACACCTTC. Protein sequence: CAISEGRRVDGYTF.

The rearrangement uses TRBV6-5 and TRBJ2-5; D is perhaps TRBD1 (5 bases). The J call may be wrong; the DNA end is better matched by TRBJ2-7. This CDR3 spans 14 amino acids. Germline V CDR1 and CDR2: MNHEY, SVGAGI. Here the CDR3 reads CASSYSGQDYEQYF. As DNA, the CDR3 is TGTGCCAGCAGTTACTCGGGGCAGGACTACGAGCAGTACTTC.

The chain combines TRBV29-1 with TRBJ1-2; 9 bases map to TRBD1. V was pared by 6 bases and J by 8 bases, with 7 bases of the junction left unmatched. Germline V CDR1 and CDR2: SQVTM, ANQGSEA. The CDR3 totals 12 residues. DNA for the CDR3: TGCAGCGTCAGGGACAGGGTGACAGGCTACACCTTC. Protein: CSVRDRVTGYTF.

The chain is built from TRBV7-6 and TRBJ2-5, with 7 nucleotides matching TRBD1. V gave up 3 bases and J gave up 4 bases; unmatched junction bases: 8. The CDR3 runs to 15 residues. Germline V gene sequence: CDR1 SGHVS, CDR2 FNYEAQ. The CDR3 sequence is CASSFNRGEGETQYF. As DNA, the CDR3 is TGTGCCAGCAGCTTCAACAGGGGAGAGGGAGAGACCCAGTACTTC.

Only a few counts were recorded for this clone. The rearrangement links TRBV10-2 to TRBJ2-7, with D uncertain. V lost 3 bases and J lost 3, with 3 bases in between. The CDR3 runs to 11 residues. CDR1 WSHSY and CDR2 SAAADI come from the germline V gene. Here the CDR3 DNA reads TGCGCCAGCAGTGACAACTACGAGCAGTACTTC. Residues: CASSDNYEQYF.

The chain combines TRBV30 with TRBJ1-2; D gene unclear. Germline V gene lookup returns CDR1 GTSNPN and CDR2 SVGIG (reference sequence). The V end lost 3 bases, the J end lost 3 bases, and 11 bases lay between the germline ends. This CDR3 comprises 13 residues. The CDR3 reads CAWSIQTDYGYTF. The DNA of the CDR3 is TGTGCCTGGAGCATACAAACCGACTATGGCTACACCTTC.

The rearrangement links TRBV30 to TRBJ2-5; TRBD2 agrees at 7 bases. Trimming removed 0 bases from V and 0 bases from J; junction bases left unmatched: 7. The CDR3 has 16 amino acids. CDR1 and CDR2 (germline): GTSNPN, SVGIG (reference sequence). The chain's CDR3 is CAWSVRVTSHQETQYF. The CDR3 nucleotides are TGTGCCTGGAGTGTAAGGGTGACTAGCCACCAAGAGACCCAGTACTTC.

In this sample, this clone turned up a few times. Other DNA sequences of this sample code for an identical CDR3. The chain uses TRBV19 and TRBJ1-1; D call uncertain. Germline assignment: CDR1 LNHDA and CDR2 SQIVND (reference sequence). V dropped 3 bases and J dropped 0 bases, with 5 bases sitting between them. The CDR3 covers 13 residues. CDR3 in DNA: TGTGCCAGTAGTATCTCGGTGAACACTGAAGCTTTCTTT. Protein: CASSISVNTEAFF.

The genes are TRBV1 and TRBJ2-5; no DNA check was done on the table's D call, TRBD1. TRBV1 is annotated as a pseudogene. The CDR3 totals 14 residues. The CDR3 DNA sequence: TGCACCAGCACATCCTCCGGGACAAAAGAGACCCAGTACTTC. It translates to CTSTSSGTKETQYF.

The CDR3 nucleotides are TGTGCCAGCAGTGAAGAAGTACGGCTAGCGGGGTACACCGGGGAGCTGTTTTTT. This translates into CASSEEVRLAGYTGELFF. The V and J genes are TRBV2 and TRBJ2-2; 9 nucleotides match TRBD2. This CDR3 spans 18 amino acids. Germline V gene sequence: CDR1 SNHLY, CDR2 FYNNEI. J gave up 3 bases and V 1 base, and 9 bases lay outside the gene matches.

This chain joins TRBV4-1 and TRBJ2-7; unclear D gene. CDR1 and CDR2 (germline): MGHRA, YSYEKL. Trimming took off 0 bases at V and 3 bases at J, with 3 bases between the two ends. The length of the CDR3 is 12 residues. The CDR3 DNA follows: TGCGCCAGCAGCCAAGACAACTACGAGCAGTACTTC. Encoded protein: CASSQDNYEQYF.